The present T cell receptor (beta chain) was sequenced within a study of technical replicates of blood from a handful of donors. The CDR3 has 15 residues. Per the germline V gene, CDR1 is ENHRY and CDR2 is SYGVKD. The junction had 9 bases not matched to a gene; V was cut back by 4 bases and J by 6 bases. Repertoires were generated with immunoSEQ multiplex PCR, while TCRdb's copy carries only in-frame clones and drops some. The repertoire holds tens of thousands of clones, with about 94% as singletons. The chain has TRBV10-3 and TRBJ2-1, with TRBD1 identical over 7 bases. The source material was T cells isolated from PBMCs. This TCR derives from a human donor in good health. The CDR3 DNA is TGTGCCATCAGTGCATTGAATGCAGGGGGCAATGAGCAGTTCTTC. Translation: CAISALNAGGNEQFF.